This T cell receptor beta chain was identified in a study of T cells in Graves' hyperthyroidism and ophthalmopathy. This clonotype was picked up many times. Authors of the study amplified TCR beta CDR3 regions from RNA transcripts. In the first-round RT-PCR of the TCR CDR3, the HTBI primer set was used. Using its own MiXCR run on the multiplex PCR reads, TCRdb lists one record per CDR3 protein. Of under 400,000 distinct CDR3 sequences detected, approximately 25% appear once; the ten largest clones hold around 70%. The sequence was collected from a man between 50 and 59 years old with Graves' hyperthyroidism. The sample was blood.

CDR3 nucleotides: TGTGCCAGCAGGGAGACCGGGGAGCTGTTTTTT. This translates into CASRETGELFF. V is TRBV6-1 and J is TRBJ2-2; the D is unclear. The CDR3 extends over 11 amino acids. The germline gives CDR1 MNHNS, CDR2 SASEGT. Trimming removed 6 bases from V and 5 bases from J, with 4 bases in between.